This is a list of T cell receptor beta chains from one sample in a study of regulatory T cells in long-lasting Graves disease. TCRdb reanalysed the multiplex PCR reads using MiXCR and keeps one entry per CDR3 protein. The sample includes over 450,000 distinct CDR3 sequences, 20% to 25% of them seen just once. This sample comprised peripheral blood mononuclear cells (PBMCs), obtained when the disease was refractory, from a patient treated with antithyroid drugs. These receptors originate from a female donor with Graves disease. The conserved cysteine and the conserved F or W are not part of the CDR3 here. Fields, in order: clone size, V gene, J gene, CDR3 length, CDR3 protein. For some rows the clone size is stated as once, few or many, or as a class when expanded; others skip it.

size: few; V: TRBV10-3; J: TRBJ1-1; length: 11; CDR3: AISEHQNTEAF
size: few; V: TRBV7-9; J: TRBJ1-5; length: 12; CDR3: ASTTGGFNQPQH
size: few; V: TRBV7-2; J: TRBJ1-1; length: 14; CDR3: ASSFLRGYVSYRAF
size: -; V: TRBV29-1; J: TRBJ2-5; length: 12; CDR3: SVPQGAGEETQY
size: many; V: TRBV28; J: TRBJ2-5; length: 12; CDR3: ASSFQDYQETQY
size: many; V: TRBV28; J: TRBJ1-5; length: 11; CDR3: ASRTQGNQPQH
size: -; V: TRBV19; J: TRBJ2-5; length: 13; CDR3: ASSSLWGDQETQY
size: -; V: TRBV5-4; J: TRBJ2-2; length: 11; CDR3: ASSLQGYRELF
size: many; V: TRBV27; J: TRBJ1-5; length: 10; CDR3: ATATGGQPQH
size: many; V: TRBV7-3; J: TRBJ1-1; length: 11; CDR3: ASSSWGNTEAF